This T cell receptor (beta chain) was sequenced during a study of cytomegalovirus exposure and HLA in healthy donors. The PCR had 60 Vbeta and 13 Jbeta primers. Generated by immunoSEQ multiplex PCR, the TCRdb table keeps only in-frame clones and is missing some. The table includes about 130,000 clones, 75% detected once. Germline CDR1 SGHAT, CDR2 FQNNGV. V lost 1 base, J lost 6 bases, and 6 bases stayed unmatched. The CDR3 extends over 15 amino acids. Sequenced: PBMCs. V is TRBV11-2 and J is TRBJ2-5; 9 bases align to TRBD2. This receptor was obtained from a man younger than 40 in good health and CMV-seronegative. The CDR3, as DNA: TGTGCCAGCAGCTTAGTATCCCCTAGCGGGAAGACCCAGTACTTC. Amino acid sequence: CASSLVSPSGKTQYF.